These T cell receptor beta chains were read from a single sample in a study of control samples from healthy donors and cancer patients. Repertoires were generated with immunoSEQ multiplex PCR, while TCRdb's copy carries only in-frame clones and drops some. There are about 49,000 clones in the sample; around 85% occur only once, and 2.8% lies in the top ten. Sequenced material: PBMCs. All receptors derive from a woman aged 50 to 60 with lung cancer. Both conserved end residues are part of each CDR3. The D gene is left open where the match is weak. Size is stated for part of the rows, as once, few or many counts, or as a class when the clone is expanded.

CDR3aa: CASSFYRGGDLTDTQYF
CDR3nt: TGTGCCAGCAGTTTTTACCGGGGGGGGGATTTAACAGATACGCAGTATTTT
j_gene: TRBJ2-3
abundance: -
v_gene: TRBV27
d_gene: TRBD2

CDR3aa: CASSLAFEGSPLHF
CDR3nt: TGTGCCAGCAGCTTGGCCTTCGAGGGATCACCCCTCCACTTT
j_gene: TRBJ1-6
abundance: -
v_gene: TRBV5-4
d_gene: -

CDR3aa: CASRQGMNTEAFF
CDR3nt: TGTGCCAGTAGACAGGGGATGAACACTGAAGCTTTCTTT
j_gene: TRBJ1-1
abundance: once
v_gene: TRBV10-3
d_gene: TRBD1

CDR3aa: CASSQRQGASEGYTF
CDR3nt: TGTGCCAGCAGCCAGCGACAGGGGGCCTCAGAAGGCTACACCTTC
j_gene: TRBJ1-2
abundance: -
v_gene: TRBV7-2
d_gene: TRBD1

CDR3aa: CASSLHRSWTGHTDTQYF
CDR3nt: TGTGCCAGCAGCTTACACCGATCATGGACAGGGCACACAGATACGCAGTATTTT
j_gene: TRBJ2-3
abundance: -
v_gene: TRBV7-2
d_gene: TRBD1

CDR3aa: CAWSRGQGEAFF
CDR3nt: TGTGCCTGGAGCCGGGGACAGGGTGAAGCTTTCTTT
j_gene: TRBJ1-1
abundance: -
v_gene: TRBV30
d_gene: TRBD1

CDR3aa: CASYYPGRPEAFF
CDR3nt: TGTGCCAGCTATTACCCTGGACGGCCCGAAGCTTTCTTT
j_gene: TRBJ1-1
abundance: -
v_gene: TRBV27
d_gene: -

CDR3aa: CASVRGGAHGGYTF
CDR3nt: TGTGCCAGCGTCCGGGGGGGAGCGCACGGGGGCTACACCTTC
j_gene: TRBJ1-2
abundance: -
v_gene: TRBV9
d_gene: -

CDR3aa: CASSLSKSDRGRDTEAFF
CDR3nt: TGTGCCAGCAGTTTATCGAAATCGGACAGGGGAAGGGACACTGAAGCTTTCTTT
j_gene: TRBJ1-1
abundance: -
v_gene: TRBV27
d_gene: TRBD1

CDR3aa: CASSPYTGGEDYTF
CDR3nt: TGTGCCAGCAGCCCCTATACAGGGGGAGAGGACTACACCTTC
j_gene: TRBJ1-2
abundance: -
v_gene: TRBV28
d_gene: TRBD1

CDR3aa: CASSSPGLNTEAFF
CDR3nt: TGTGCCAGCAGTTCCCCGGGCCTTAACACTGAAGCTTTCTTT
j_gene: TRBJ1-1
abundance: -
v_gene: TRBV27
d_gene: -

CDR3aa: CASSLERGPEAFF
CDR3nt: TGCGCCAGCAGCTTGGAGAGGGGACCTGAAGCTTTCTTT
j_gene: TRBJ1-1
abundance: few
v_gene: TRBV5-1
d_gene: -

CDR3aa: CASSSLWTGTMNTEAFF
CDR3nt: TGTGCCAGCAGTTCCCTCTGGACAGGCACCATGAACACTGAAGCTTTCTTT
j_gene: TRBJ1-1
abundance: once
v_gene: TRBV6-2/TRBV6-3
d_gene: TRBD1

CDR3aa: CASSPFGRGGTEAFF
CDR3nt: TGTGCCAGCAGTCCCTTTGGCAGGGGAGGCACTGAAGCTTTCTTT
j_gene: TRBJ1-1
abundance: -
v_gene: TRBV6-2/TRBV6-3
d_gene: -

CDR3aa: CASSLPDYYGYTF
CDR3nt: TGCGCCAGCAGCTTGCCAGACTACTATGGCTACACCTTC
j_gene: TRBJ1-2
abundance: once
v_gene: TRBV5-1
d_gene: -

CDR3aa: CASGGGTASNQPQHF
CDR3nt: TGTGCCAGCGGGGGGGGGACAGCTAGCAATCAGCCCCAGCATTTT
j_gene: TRBJ1-5
abundance: once
v_gene: TRBV2
d_gene: TRBD1

CDR3aa: CASSLAGSNTGELFF
CDR3nt: TGTGCCAGCAGCTTAGCAGGGTCGAACACCGGGGAGCTGTTTTTT
j_gene: TRBJ2-2
abundance: -
v_gene: TRBV7-6
d_gene: -

CDR3aa: CASSLDGFSYEQYF
CDR3nt: TGTGCCAGCTCTCTGGACGGGTTCTCCTACGAGCAGTACTTC
j_gene: TRBJ2-7
abundance: -
v_gene: TRBV18
d_gene: -

CDR3aa: CAWSISGTGGGQPQHF
CDR3nt: TGTGCCTGGAGCATATCGGGGACAGGGGGTGGTCAGCCCCAGCATTTT
j_gene: TRBJ1-5
abundance: once
v_gene: TRBV30
d_gene: TRBD1

CDR3aa: CASSQDWGGQGQETQYF
CDR3nt: TGTGCCAGCAGCCAAGATTGGGGGGGACAGGGACAAGAGACCCAGTACTTC
j_gene: TRBJ2-5
abundance: -
v_gene: TRBV4-2
d_gene: TRBD1

CDR3aa: CASGQAPYGYTF
CDR3nt: TGTGCCTCCGGACAGGCACCCTATGGCTACACCTTC
j_gene: TRBJ1-2
abundance: -
v_gene: TRBV7-2
d_gene: TRBD1

CDR3aa: CASSSGYSYEQYF
CDR3nt: TGTGCCAGCAGTTCAGGGTACTCCTACGAGCAGTACTTC
j_gene: TRBJ2-7
abundance: -
v_gene: TRBV27
d_gene: -

CDR3aa: CASSPAGGQGDYGYTF
CDR3nt: TGCGCCAGCAGCCCGGCGGGCGGACAGGGGGACTATGGCTACACCTTC
j_gene: TRBJ1-2
abundance: -
v_gene: TRBV5-1
d_gene: TRBD1

CDR3aa: CASSLLSGAGNEQFF
CDR3nt: TGTGCCAGCAGCCTTCTCTCGGGCGCTGGCAATGAGCAGTTCTTC
j_gene: TRBJ2-1
abundance: -
v_gene: TRBV11-2
d_gene: -

CDR3aa: CASSLGGWRDTQYF
CDR3nt: TGTGCCAGCAGTTTGGGGGGCTGGAGAGATACGCAGTATTTT
j_gene: TRBJ2-3
abundance: -
v_gene: TRBV27
d_gene: -

CDR3aa: CASSFGTAEAFF
CDR3nt: TGTGCCAGCAGCTTCGGGACAGCGGAAGCTTTCTTT
j_gene: TRBJ1-1
abundance: -
v_gene: TRBV6-5
d_gene: TRBD1

CDR3aa: CASSPGGGGTEAFF
CDR3nt: TGCGCCAGCAGCCCCGGAGGGGGAGGCACTGAAGCTTTCTTT
j_gene: TRBJ1-1
abundance: once
v_gene: TRBV5-1
d_gene: -

CDR3aa: CASSDTGGNSPLHF
CDR3nt: TGTGCCAGCAGCGATACAGGGGGTAATTCACCCCTCCACTTT
j_gene: TRBJ1-6
abundance: -
v_gene: TRBV9
d_gene: TRBD1